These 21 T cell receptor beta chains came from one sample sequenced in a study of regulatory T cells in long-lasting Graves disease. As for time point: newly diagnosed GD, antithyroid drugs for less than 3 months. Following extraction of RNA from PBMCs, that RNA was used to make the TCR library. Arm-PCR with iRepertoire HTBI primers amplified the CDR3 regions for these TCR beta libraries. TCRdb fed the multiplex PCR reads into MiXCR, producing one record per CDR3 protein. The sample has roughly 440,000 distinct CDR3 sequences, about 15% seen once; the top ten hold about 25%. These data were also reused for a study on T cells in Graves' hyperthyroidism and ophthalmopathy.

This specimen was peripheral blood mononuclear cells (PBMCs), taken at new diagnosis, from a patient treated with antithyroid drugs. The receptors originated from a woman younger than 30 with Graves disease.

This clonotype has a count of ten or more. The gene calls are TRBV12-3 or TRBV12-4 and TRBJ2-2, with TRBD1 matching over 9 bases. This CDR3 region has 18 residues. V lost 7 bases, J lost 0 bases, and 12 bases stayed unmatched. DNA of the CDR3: TGTGCCAGCACCCTAGGGACAGGGAATTCGCCGAACACCGGGGAGCTGTTTTTT. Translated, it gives CASTLGTGNSPNTGELFF.

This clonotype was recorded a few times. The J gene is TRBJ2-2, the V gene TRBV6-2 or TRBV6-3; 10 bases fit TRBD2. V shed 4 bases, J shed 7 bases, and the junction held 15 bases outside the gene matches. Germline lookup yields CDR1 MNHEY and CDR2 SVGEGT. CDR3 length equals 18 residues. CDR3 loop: CASSSIIPSGSGIGELFF. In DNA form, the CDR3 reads TGTGCCAGCAGTTCTATTATACCTAGCGGGAGCGGGATCGGGGAGCTGTTTTTT.

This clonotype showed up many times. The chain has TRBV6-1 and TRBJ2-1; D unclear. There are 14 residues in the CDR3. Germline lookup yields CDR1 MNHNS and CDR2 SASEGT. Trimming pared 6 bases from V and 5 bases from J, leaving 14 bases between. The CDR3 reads CASSVQWRNNEQFF. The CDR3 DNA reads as TGTGCCAGCAGCGTTCAGTGGCGAAACAATGAGCAGTTCTTC.

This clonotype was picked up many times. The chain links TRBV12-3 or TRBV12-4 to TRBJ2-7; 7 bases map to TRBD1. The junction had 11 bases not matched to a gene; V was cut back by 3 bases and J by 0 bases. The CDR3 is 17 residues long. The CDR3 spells CASSFGFWGQSSYEQYF. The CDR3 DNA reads TGTGCCAGCAGTTTTGGGTTTTGGGGACAGAGCTCCTACGAGCAGTACTTC.

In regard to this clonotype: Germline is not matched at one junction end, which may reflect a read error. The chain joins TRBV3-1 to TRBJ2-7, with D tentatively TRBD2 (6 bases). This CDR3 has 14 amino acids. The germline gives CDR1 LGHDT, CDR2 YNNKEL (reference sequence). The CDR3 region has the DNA TGTGTCAGCAGCCAAGCGACTAGTTCCCACGAGCAGTACTTC. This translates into CVSSQATSSHEQYF.

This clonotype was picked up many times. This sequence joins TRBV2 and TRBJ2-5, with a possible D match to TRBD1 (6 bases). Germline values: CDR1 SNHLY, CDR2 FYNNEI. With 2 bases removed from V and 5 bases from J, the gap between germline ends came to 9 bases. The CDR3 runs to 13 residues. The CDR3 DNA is TGTGCCAGCAGTGAAACGCAGGGGGAGACCCAGTACTTC. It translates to CASSETQGETQYF.

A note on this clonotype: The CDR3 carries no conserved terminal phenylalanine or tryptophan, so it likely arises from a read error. CDR3 amino acids: CSARSLANHYNEQFS. The CDR3 DNA reads TGCAGTGCTAGATCGCTAGCGAACCACTACAATGAGCAGTTCTCC. This chain joins TRBV20-1 and TRBJ2-1; the D gene is possibly TRBD2 (6 bases). V lost 2 bases and J 3 bases, leaving 14 bases between the germline ends. Germline loops: CDR1 DFQATT, CDR2 SNEGSKA (reference sequence). The CDR3 has 15 residues.

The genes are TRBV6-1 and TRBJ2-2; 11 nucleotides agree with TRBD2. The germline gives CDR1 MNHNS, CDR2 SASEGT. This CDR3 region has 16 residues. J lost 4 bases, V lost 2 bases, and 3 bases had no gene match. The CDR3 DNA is TGTGCCAGCAGTGAATGGCTAGCGGGAGGCACCGGGGAGCTGTTTTTT. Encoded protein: CASSEWLAGGTGELFF.

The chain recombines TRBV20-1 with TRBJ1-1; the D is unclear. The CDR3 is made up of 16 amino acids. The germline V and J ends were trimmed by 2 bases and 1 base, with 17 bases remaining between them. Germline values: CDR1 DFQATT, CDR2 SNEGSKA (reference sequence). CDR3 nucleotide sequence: TGCAGTGCTAGATCGGGGAGCCGAGCTTCGAACACTGAAGCTTTCTTT. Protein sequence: CSARSGSRASNTEAFF.

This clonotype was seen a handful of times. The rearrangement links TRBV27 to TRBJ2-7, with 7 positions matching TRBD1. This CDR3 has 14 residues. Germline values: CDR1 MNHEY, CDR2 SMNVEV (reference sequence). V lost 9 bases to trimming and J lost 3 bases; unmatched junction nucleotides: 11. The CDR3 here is CASRRTGLFYEQYF. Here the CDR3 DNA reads TGTGCCAGTCGTCGGACAGGTTTATTCTACGAGCAGTACTTC.

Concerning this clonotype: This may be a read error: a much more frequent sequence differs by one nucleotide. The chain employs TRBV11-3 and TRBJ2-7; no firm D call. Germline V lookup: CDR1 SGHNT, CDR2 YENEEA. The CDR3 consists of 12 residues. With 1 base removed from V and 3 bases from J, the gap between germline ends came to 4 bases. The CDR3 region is CASSLVHYEQYF. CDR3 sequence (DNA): TGTGCCAGCAGCTTAGTACACTACGAGCAGTACTTC.

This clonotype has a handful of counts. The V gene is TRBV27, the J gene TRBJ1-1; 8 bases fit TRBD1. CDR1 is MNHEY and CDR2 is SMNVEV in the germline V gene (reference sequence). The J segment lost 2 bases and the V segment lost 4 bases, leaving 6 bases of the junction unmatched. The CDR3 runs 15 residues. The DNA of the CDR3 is TGTGCCAGCAGTTCTAGACAGGGGATAAACACTGAAGCTTTCTTT. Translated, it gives CASSSRQGINTEAFF.

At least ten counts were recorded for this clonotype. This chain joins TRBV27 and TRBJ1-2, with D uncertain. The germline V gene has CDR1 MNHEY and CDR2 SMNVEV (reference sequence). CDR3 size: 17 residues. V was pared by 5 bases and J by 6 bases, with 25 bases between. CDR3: CASSKPGPNRYLDGYTF. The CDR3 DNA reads TGTGCCAGCAGTAAGCCGGGCCCGAATAGATACTTGGATGGCTACACCTTC.

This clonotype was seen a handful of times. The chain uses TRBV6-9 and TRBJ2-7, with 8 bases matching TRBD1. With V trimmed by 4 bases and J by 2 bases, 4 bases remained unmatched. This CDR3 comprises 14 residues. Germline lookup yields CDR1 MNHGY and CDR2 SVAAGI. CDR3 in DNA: TGTGCCAGCAGTTCTCTGGGACAGGCCTACGAGCAGTACTTC. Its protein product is CASSSLGQAYEQYF.

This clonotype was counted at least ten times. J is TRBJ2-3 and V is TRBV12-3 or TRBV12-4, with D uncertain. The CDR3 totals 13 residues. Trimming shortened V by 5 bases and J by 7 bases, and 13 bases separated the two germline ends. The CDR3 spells CASSPQVEYTQYF. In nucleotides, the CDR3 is TGTGCCAGCAGTCCCCAGGTTGAGTATACGCAGTATTTT.

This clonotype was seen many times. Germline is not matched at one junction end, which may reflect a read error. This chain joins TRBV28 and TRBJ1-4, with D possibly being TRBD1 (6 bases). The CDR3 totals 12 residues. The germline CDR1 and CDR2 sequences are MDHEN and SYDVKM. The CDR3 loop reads CASSSTRRDKSF. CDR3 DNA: TGTGCCAGCAGTTCGACCCGCCGGGACAAATCTTTT. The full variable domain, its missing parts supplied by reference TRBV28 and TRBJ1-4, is DVKVTQSSRYLVKRTGEKVFLECVQDMDHENMFWYRQDPGLGLRLIYFSYDVKMKEKGDIPEGYSVSREKKERFSLILESASTNQTSMYLCASSSTRRDKSFGSGTQLSVL.

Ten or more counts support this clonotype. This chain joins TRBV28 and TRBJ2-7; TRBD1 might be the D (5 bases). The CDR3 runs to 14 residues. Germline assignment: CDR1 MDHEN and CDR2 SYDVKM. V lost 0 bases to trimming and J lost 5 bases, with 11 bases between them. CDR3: CASSLWTDSNEQYF. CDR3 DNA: TGTGCCAGCAGTTTATGGACCGACAGCAACGAGCAGTACTTC.

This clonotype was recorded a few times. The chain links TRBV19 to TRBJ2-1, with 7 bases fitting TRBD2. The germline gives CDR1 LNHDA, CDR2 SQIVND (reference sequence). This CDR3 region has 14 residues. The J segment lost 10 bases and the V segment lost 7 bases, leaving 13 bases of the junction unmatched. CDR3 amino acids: CASTPSGPKAEQFF. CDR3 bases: TGTGCCAGTACCCCTAGCGGACCCAAGGCCGAGCAGTTCTTC.

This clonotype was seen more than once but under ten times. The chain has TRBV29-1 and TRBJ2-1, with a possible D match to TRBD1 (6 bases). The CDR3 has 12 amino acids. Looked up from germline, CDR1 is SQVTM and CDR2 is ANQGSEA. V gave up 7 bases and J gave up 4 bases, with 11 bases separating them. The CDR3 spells CSGADRYNEQFF. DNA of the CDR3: TGCAGCGGGGCGGACAGATACAATGAGCAGTTCTTC.

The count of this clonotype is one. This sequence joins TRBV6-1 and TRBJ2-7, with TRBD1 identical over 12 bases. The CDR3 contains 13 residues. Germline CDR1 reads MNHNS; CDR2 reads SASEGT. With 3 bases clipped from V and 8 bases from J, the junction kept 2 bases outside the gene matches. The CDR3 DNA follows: TGTGCCAGCAGTGACGGGACAGGGGGCAAGCAGTACTTC. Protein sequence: CASSDGTGGKQYF.

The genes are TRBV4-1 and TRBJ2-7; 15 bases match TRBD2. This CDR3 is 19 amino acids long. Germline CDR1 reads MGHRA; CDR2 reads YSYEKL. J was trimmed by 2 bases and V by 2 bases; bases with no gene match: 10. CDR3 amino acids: CASSQPGLAGGVPTYEQYF. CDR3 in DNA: TGCGCCAGCAGCCAACCGGGACTAGCGGGAGGAGTTCCTACCTACGAGCAGTACTTC.